This TCR beta chain was captured by sequencing in a study of Graves' ophthalmopathy and Graves' hyperthyroidism. This clonotype has ten or more counts. Germline V lookup: CDR1 SEHNR, CDR2 FQNEAQ (reference sequence). Deletions cut 4 bases from V and 3 bases from J, with 15 bases between. The CDR3 runs to 15 residues. RNA transcripts served as template for amplifying TCR beta CDR3 sequences. After a first-round RT-PCR with HTBI primers, a second-round multiplex PCR was run. TCRdb recomputed calls from the multiplex PCR reads with MiXCR, one row per CDR3 protein. The sample yields 450,000 or so distinct CDR3 sequences, over 13% seen once.

This TCR was sampled from a woman in her twenties or thirties with Graves' ophthalmopathy. The sequencing input was blood. The chain has TRBV7-9 and TRBJ1-2; perhaps TRBD1 as D (5 bases). DNA of the CDR3: TGTGCCAGCAGCTACGTACAGGAGTCCCACTATGGCTACACCTTC. The encoded protein is CASSYVQESHYGYTF.